One and the same sample provided the 27 T cell receptor beta chains below, sequenced in a study of cytomegalovirus exposure and HLA in healthy donors. The primer mix had 60 Vbeta and 13 Jbeta primers. Here immunoSEQ multiplex PCR was the method, and the copy in TCRdb shows in-frame clones only, minus some. The sample contains roughly 240,000 clones, approximately 84% of which appear only once. The material sequenced was PBMCs. The origin of the receptors is a girl aged 2 to 9 in good health and CMV-seronegative.

This chain uses TRBV11-3 with TRBJ2-2; TRBD1 might be the D (6 bases). V was clipped by 5 bases and J by 10 bases, with 14 bases between them. The CDR3 runs 13 residues. The germline V gene has CDR1 SGHNT and CDR2 YENEEA. In DNA form, the CDR3 reads TGTGCCAGCAGCCAGGGACACCCGATGGAGCTGTTTTTT. Translation gives CASSQGHPMELFF.

The chain recombines TRBV2 with TRBJ2-7; 10 nucleotides agree with TRBD1. This CDR3 comprises 15 residues. Germline CDR1 reads SNHLY; CDR2 reads FYNNEI. Losses at the gene ends were 4 bases for V and 3 bases for J; bases not matched to a gene: 6. The CDR3 coding sequence is TGTGCCAGCAGTGCTAGGGGACAGGGGTTCTACGAGCAGTACTTC. It specifies CASSARGQGFYEQYF.

The chain has TRBV11-2 and TRBJ2-1, with D possibly being TRBD2 (6 bases). Germline loops: CDR1 SGHAT, CDR2 FQNNGV. V was trimmed by 1 base and J by 2 bases, leaving 9 bases between them. This CDR3 is built from 15 residues. The CDR3 nucleotides read TGTGCCAGCAGCTTAGCGGGAGTAACCTACAATGAGCAGTTCTTC. This sequence encodes CASSLAGVTYNEQFF.

This chain links TRBV6-5 with TRBJ2-1, with 9 bases aligning to TRBD1. V shed 8 bases and J 8 bases; nucleotides not matched to a gene: 4. Germline CDR1 reads MNHEY; CDR2 reads SVGAGI. The CDR3 runs to 12 residues. The CDR3 loop is CASGGQGYEQFF. Here the CDR3 DNA reads TGTGCCAGCGGGGGACAGGGCTATGAGCAGTTCTTC.

This clone was observed a few times. The V call is TRBV2, the J call TRBJ1-1; 9 nucleotides agree with TRBD1. The V and J ends lost 6 bases and 12 bases, in that order; junction bases with no gene match: 11. This CDR3 region has 13 residues. The germline V gene has CDR1 SNHLY and CDR2 FYNNEI. In DNA form, the CDR3 reads TGTGCCAGCAGCGGTGGGACAGGGAACAGTCCTTTCTTT. This gives the protein CASSGGTGNSPFF.

The rearrangement uses TRBV5-4 and TRBJ1-2, with D perhaps matching TRBD1 (5 bases). The germline CDR1 and CDR2 sequences are SGHNT and YYREEE (reference sequence). This CDR3 is built from 12 residues. The V end lost 2 bases, the J end lost 8 bases, and 10 bases lay between the germline ends. CDR3 nucleotide sequence: TGTGCCAGCAGCTTAGGGGAGGGAGGCTACACCTTC. Amino acid sequence: CASSLGEGGYTF.

This clone was detected only a few times. The V and J genes are TRBV5-4 and TRBJ2-7, with D maybe TRBD1 (5 bases). The germline V gene encodes CDR1 SGHNT and CDR2 YYREEE (reference sequence). V gave up 0 bases and J gave up 5 bases, with 6 bases separating them. The CDR3 runs to 12 residues. The CDR3 reads CASSLARDEQYF. The CDR3 nucleotides read TGTGCCAGCAGCTTGGCCAGGGACGAGCAGTACTTC.

The rearrangement links TRBV5-6 to TRBJ2-7; 9 bases line up with TRBD1. Per germline, CDR1 SGHDT and CDR2 YYEEEE. V gave up 4 bases and J gave up 9 bases; unmatched junction bases: 8. This CDR3 is 13 amino acids long. CDR3 amino acids: CASSTGTGRAQYF. CDR3 DNA: TGTGCCAGCAGCACCGGGACAGGGAGGGCGCAGTACTTC.

This chain links TRBV6-5 with TRBJ2-6; the D is unclear. The CDR3 has 14 residues. V lost 2 bases and J lost 3, with 5 bases in between. The V gene's germline CDR1 is MNHEY and CDR2 SVGAGI. CDR3 nucleotide sequence: TGTGCCAGCAGTTACCTAGGTGGGGCCAACGTCCTGACTTTC. This translates into CASSYLGGANVLTF.

J is TRBJ2-5 and V is TRBV6-5, with 9 bases aligning to TRBD2. The J call is uncertain, as TRBJ2-7 better fits the DNA end. Per germline, CDR1 MNHEY and CDR2 SVGAGI. The CDR3 totals 12 residues. DNA of the CDR3: TGTGCCAGCTCTAGCGGGATAAGCGAGCAGTACTTC. Translating it yields CASSSGISEQYF.

About this clone: Other DNA sequences in the sample encode the same CDR3. V usage is TRBV2 and J usage is TRBJ2-2, with D maybe TRBD2 (5 bases). The CDR3 has 14 residues. Germline V gene sequence: CDR1 SNHLY, CDR2 FYNNEI. V dropped 6 bases and J dropped 0 bases, with 8 bases sitting between them. CDR3 region: CASRLAPNTGELFF. The CDR3, as DNA: TGTGCCAGCAGATTAGCGCCGAACACCGGGGAGCTGTTTTTT.

The genes are TRBV2 and TRBJ2-5; 7 bases match TRBD2. CDR1 is SNHLY and CDR2 is FYNNEI in the germline V gene. The CDR3 runs 13 residues. V lost 6 bases and J lost 5; bases outside the gene matches: 6. This CDR3 is CASRRTRGETQYF. The CDR3, as DNA: TGTGCCAGCAGACGGACTAGAGGGGAGACCCAGTACTTC.

The CDR3 bases are TGTGCCAGCAGCCAAGAATTGGGACAGGGGGAGACTGAAGCTTTCTTT. Translating gives CASSQELGQGETEAFF. The chain recombines TRBV4-2 with TRBJ1-1, with 11 nucleotides matching TRBD1. Germline-derived CDR1 and CDR2 are LGHNA and YNFKEQ. The CDR3 totals 16 residues. With 0 bases clipped from V and 5 bases from J, the junction kept 5 bases outside the gene matches.

The V call is TRBV27, the J call TRBJ2-7; D gene uncertain. Trimming shortened V by 6 bases and J by 0 bases, and 9 bases separated the two germline ends. Germline-derived CDR1 and CDR2 are MNHEY and SMNVEV (reference sequence). The CDR3 spans 13 residues. DNA of the CDR3: TGTGCCAGCAGGGCAGGAACCTCCTACGAGCAGTACTTC. This encodes CASRAGTSYEQYF.

The rearrangement joins TRBV6-1 to TRBJ2-3, with D possibly matching TRBD1 (5 bases). The V and J ends lost 4 bases and 1 base respectively, with 12 bases between them. The CDR3 has 15 amino acids. Germline-derived CDR1 and CDR2 are MNHNS and SASEGT. CDR3 sequence reads: CASSVQGRRTDTQYF. The CDR3, as DNA: TGTGCCAGCAGTGTGCAGGGTCGCCGCACAGATACGCAGTATTTT.

Points on this clone: One junction end does not reproduce the germline sequence, and a read error may be involved. The V gene is TRBV27, the J gene TRBJ1-2, with TRBD1 matching over 9 bases. Germline-derived CDR1 and CDR2 are MNHEY and SMNVEV (reference sequence). This CDR3 is 15 amino acids long. CDR3 coding DNA: TGTGCCAGCAGTTTTTCGCGGGACAGGGAAGGTGGCTACCCCTTC. Its translation: CASSFSRDREGGYPF.

The chain joins TRBV5-6 to TRBJ1-5; 7 bases line up with TRBD1. The germline V gene encodes CDR1 SGHDT and CDR2 YYEEEE. This CDR3 contains 13 residues. V was pared by 10 bases and J by 0 bases, with 4 bases of the junction left unmatched. In nucleotides, the CDR3 is TGTGCCGGTGACAGGGATAGCAATCAGCCCCAGCATTTT. Residues: CAGDRDSNQPQHF.

J is TRBJ1-5 and V is TRBV5-1; 8 bases match TRBD1. The germline V gene has CDR1 SGHRS and CDR2 YFSETQ. The CDR3 runs to 15 residues. Losses at the gene ends were 3 bases for V and 3 bases for J; bases not matched to a gene: 5. CDR3 DNA: TGCGCCAGCAGCTGGACGACAGGGGACAATCAGCCCCAGCATTTT. Protein: CASSWTTGDNQPQHF. The whole variable domain, remainder taken from reference TRBV5-1 and TRBJ1-5, is KAGVTQTPRYLIKTRGQQVTLSCSPISGHRSVSWYQQTPGQGLQFLFEYFSETQRNKGNFPGRFSGRQFSNSRSEMNVSTLELGDSALYLCASSWTTGDNQPQHFGDGTRLSIL.

The V call is TRBV6-6, the J call TRBJ1-6, with 7 bases lining up with TRBD1. CDR3 length equals 15 residues. V gave up 2 bases and J gave up 8 bases; unmatched junction bases: 6. Germline-derived CDR1 and CDR2 are MNHNY and SVGAGI (reference sequence). CDR3 sequence (DNA): TGTGCCAGCAGTTACCTCGTAACAGGGGATTCACCCCTCCACTTT. It encodes CASSYLVTGDSPLHF.

This clone was observed a handful of times. This chain uses TRBV6-5 with TRBJ1-6; D is undetermined. Germline V CDR1 and CDR2: MNHEY, SVGAGI. V gave up 2 bases and J gave up 6 bases, with 14 bases separating them. This CDR3 comprises 16 residues. CDR3 protein: CASSYGGNLVNSPLHF. As DNA, the CDR3 is TGTGCCAGCAGTTACGGAGGTAATCTGGTTAATTCACCCCTCCACTTT.

The J gene is TRBJ2-1, the V gene TRBV29-1; 11 bases fit TRBD2. Trimming cost V 6 bases and J 0 bases; bases outside gene matches: 4. Germline loops: CDR1 SQVTM, CDR2 ANQGSEA. CDR3 length equals 15 residues. The CDR3 DNA reads TGCAGCGTACGTAGCGGGGGGGGCTCCTACAATGAGCAGTTCTTC. Its protein product is CSVRSGGGSYNEQFF.

This chain links TRBV27 with TRBJ2-3; 14 bases align to TRBD2. CDR3 length: 15 amino acids. J lost 5 bases, V lost 5 bases, and 3 bases had no gene match. The germline V gene has CDR1 MNHEY and CDR2 SMNVEV (reference sequence). The CDR3 bases are TGTGCCAGCAGTCGGACTAGCGGGAGGAGAGATACGCAGTATTTT. It specifies CASSRTSGRRDTQYF.

J is TRBJ2-3 and V is TRBV5-4, with D hard to call. The CDR3 totals 13 residues. Germline V CDR1 and CDR2: SGHNT, YYREEE (reference sequence). Trimming took 3 bases from V and 4 from J, leaving 9 bases between them. This CDR3 reads CASSSELPDTQYF. The CDR3, as DNA: TGTGCCAGCAGCTCGGAGCTTCCAGATACGCAGTATTTT.

This clone was observed a few times. The V gene is TRBV5-4, the J gene TRBJ2-7; 10 bases are shared with TRBD2. The CDR3 covers 17 residues. The J segment lost 0 bases and the V segment lost 4 bases, leaving 10 bases of the junction unmatched. Per the germline V gene, CDR1 is SGHNT and CDR2 is YYREEE (reference sequence). CDR3 amino acids: CASSLQRTSGFSYEQYF. CDR3 DNA sequence: TGTGCCAGCAGCCTGCAAAGGACTAGCGGTTTCTCCTACGAGCAGTACTTC.

The chain combines TRBV5-1 with TRBJ1-1; TRBD1 matches 8 bases. The CDR3 runs 14 residues. Germline CDR1 reads SGHRS; CDR2 reads YFSETQ. With V trimmed by 5 bases and J by 5 bases, 8 bases remained unmatched. CDR3 DNA sequence: TGCGCCAGCAGTTCTCAAAACAGGGGGACTGAAGCTTTCTTT. It yields the protein CASSSQNRGTEAFF.

DNA for the CDR3: TGTGCCAGCAGTGCCCCTAGCGGGGGGGCTGGGACCCAGTACTTC. Translation: CASSAPSGGAGTQYF. V usage is TRBV2 and J usage is TRBJ2-5; 12 nucleotides line up with TRBD2. The CDR3 consists of 15 residues. With 4 bases clipped from V and 7 bases from J, the junction kept 7 bases outside the gene matches. The germline gives CDR1 SNHLY, CDR2 FYNNEI.

In this sample, this clone turned up a few times. This rearrangement joins TRBV6-1 to TRBJ1-4, with 7 bases lining up with TRBD1. Germline lookup yields CDR1 MNHNS and CDR2 SASEGT. V was clipped by 0 bases and J by 7 bases; unmatched bases: 8. The CDR3 is made up of 16 amino acids. The CDR3 DNA follows: TGTGCCAGCAGTGAAGCAAAGACAGGGTGGGTTGAAAAACTGTTTTTT. It specifies CASSEAKTGWVEKLFF.